The 14 T cell receptor beta chains in this list originate from one sample, sequenced in a study of blood T cell repertoires in COVID-19. Using immunoSEQ multiplex PCR, the repertoire was profiled, and TCRdb retains in-frame clones only, with some absent. The top ten clones hold more than 1.5% of a sample with about 250,000 clones, approximately 90% of them seen once. The specimen was PBMCs or T cells enriched from blood (not recorded which). These receptors came from a man aged 35 to 55 who had recovered from COVID-19.

DNA of the CDR3: TGTGCCAGCAGTTTCAGGGTTTTAGGCACTGAAGCTTTCTTT. Translating it yields CASSFRVLGTEAFF. The V gene is TRBV28, the J gene TRBJ1-1; maybe TRBD1 (5 bases). V was clipped by 3 bases and J by 4 bases, with 12 bases between them. In germline, CDR1 is MDHEN, CDR2 SYDVKM. The CDR3 is made up of 14 amino acids.

This clone was detected only a few times. The J gene is TRBJ1-1, the V gene TRBV12-2. TRBV12-2 represents a pseudogene. The CDR3 length is 15 residues. The CDR3 DNA reads as TGTGCAAGTCGCCTTTTGCGTGAATCCAACACTGAAGCTTTCTTT. This translates into CASRLLRESNTEAFF.

The chain has TRBV5-4 and TRBJ1-1, with TRBD1 as a possible D gene (6 bases). Trimming pared 1 base from V and 6 bases from J, leaving 13 bases between. Germline CDR1 reads SGHNT; CDR2 reads YYREEE (reference sequence). CDR3 length equals 14 residues. The CDR3 bases are TGTGCCAGCAGCTTGATGACCAGGGGCGCTGAAGCTTTCTTT. It translates to CASSLMTRGAEAFF. Variable domain in full (rest from reference TRBV5-4 and TRBJ1-1): ETGVTQSPTHLIKTRGQQVTLRCSSQSGHNTVSWYQQALGQGPQFIFQYYREEENGRGNFPPRFSGLQFPNYSSELNVNALELDDSALYLCASSLMTRGAEAFFGQGTRLTVV.

This clone has at least ten counts. V and J are TRBV9 and TRBJ1-2; TRBD1 matches 11 bases. CDR1 and CDR2 (germline): SGDLS, YYNGEE. Germline trimming cut 7 bases from V and 6 bases from J; bases unmatched to any gene: 5. The CDR3 is 13 amino acids. CDR3 DNA sequence: TGTGCCAGCTCCCGGGACAGGGGGAATGGCTACACCTTC. Its translation is CASSRDRGNGYTF.

The gene calls are TRBV18 and TRBJ1-2; D is perhaps TRBD1 (5 bases). The CDR3 contains 13 residues. Trimming stripped 3 bases from V and 5 bases from J, with 10 bases between. Per the germline V gene, CDR1 is KGHSH and CDR2 is LQKENI. The CDR3 loop is CASSPDSWYGYTF. CDR3 bases: TGTGCCAGCTCACCTGACAGTTGGTATGGCTACACCTTC.

This clone was observed once. This chain joins TRBV10-3 and TRBJ2-1; TRBD1 aligns across 9 bases. Germline lookup yields CDR1 ENHRY and CDR2 SYGVKD. The V gene end was trimmed by 5 bases and the J gene end by 9 bases; junction bases not matched to a gene: 11. This CDR3 region has 15 residues. CDR3 bases: TGTGCCATCAGTAGTGAGGAACAGGGGGCCGCTGAGCAGTTCTTC. Protein sequence: CAISSEEQGAAEQFF.

This chain connects TRBV9 to TRBJ2-3; TRBD2 matches 10 bases. Trimming removed 8 bases from V and 2 bases from J; junction bases left unmatched: 5. CDR3 length equals 14 residues. CDR1 and CDR2 from the germline V gene are SGDLS and YYNGEE. The CDR3 nucleotides read TGTGCCAGTAAAAGCGGGAGGGCCACAGATACGCAGTATTTT. Translation gives CASKSGRATDTQYF. The variable domain in full, completed from reference TRBV9 and TRBJ2-3, reads DSGVTQTPKHLITATGQRVTLRCSPRSGDLSVYWYQQSLDQGLQFLIQYYNGEERAKGNILERFSAQQFPDLHSELNLSSLELGDSALYFCASKSGRATDTQYFGPGTRLTVL.

V usage is TRBV27 and J usage is TRBJ1-1; TRBD1 aligns across 7 bases. Germline-derived CDR1 and CDR2 are MNHEY and SMNVEV (reference sequence). The CDR3 is made up of 15 amino acids. Trimming cost V 0 bases and J 2 bases; bases outside gene matches: 3. The CDR3 loop is CASSLSGTANTEAFF. CDR3 DNA sequence: TGTGCCAGCAGTTTATCCGGGACAGCAAACACTGAAGCTTTCTTT.

The V gene is TRBV7-2, the J gene TRBJ1-2; D might be TRBD1 (6 bases). Germline loops: CDR1 SGHTA, CDR2 FQGNSA. The CDR3 is 13 residues long. V was pared by 0 bases and J by 5 bases, with 7 bases between. The CDR3 region has the DNA TGTGCCAGCAGCTTAGCCACAGGGTATGGCTACACCTTC. It translates to CASSLATGYGYTF.

The chain joins TRBV2 to TRBJ2-7, with D possibly being TRBD2 (6 bases). The CDR3 is 16 amino acids. V dropped 2 bases and J dropped 0 bases, with 14 bases sitting between them. The germline gives CDR1 SNHLY, CDR2 FYNNEI. The CDR3 reads CASSESSGLSSYEQYF. The CDR3 region has the DNA TGTGCCAGCAGTGAATCGTCGGGACTTAGCTCCTACGAGCAGTACTTC.

V usage is TRBV5-1 and J usage is TRBJ1-1; D gene ambiguous. V lost 2 bases and J lost 3, with 5 bases in between. The CDR3 has 12 residues. Germline CDR1 reads SGHRS; CDR2 reads YFSETQ. As DNA, the CDR3 is TGCGCCAGCAGCTTTGCGGACACTGAAGCTTTCTTT. Amino acids: CASSFADTEAFF.

The chain couples TRBV4-1 to TRBJ2-7; D may be TRBD2 (5 bases). The V end lost 4 bases, the J end lost 4 bases, and 20 bases lay between the germline ends. The CDR3 has 16 amino acids. In germline, CDR1 is MGHRA, CDR2 YSYEKL. CDR3 coding DNA: TGCGCCAGCAGCCCACCCACCCCCGACTACCTGTACGAGCAGTACTTC. Its translation is CASSPPTPDYLYEQYF.

The chain employs TRBV29-1 and TRBJ1-3; no definite D call. Looked up from germline, CDR1 is SQVTM and CDR2 is ANQGSEA. The V gene lost 2 bases and the J gene lost 3 bases, with 8 bases spanning the gap. The CDR3 totals 13 residues. This CDR3 is CSVEWGDGNTIYF. The CDR3 bases are TGCAGCGTTGAATGGGGAGATGGAAACACCATATATTTT. Together with reference TRBV29-1 and TRBJ1-3, the CDR3 gives the full variable domain: SAVISQKPSRDICQRGTSLTIQCQVDSQVTMMFWYRQQPGQSLTLIATANQGSEATYESGFVIDKFPISRPNLTFSTLTVSNMSPEDSSIYLCSVEWGDGNTIYFGEGSWLTVV.

This chain links TRBV7-8 with TRBJ1-1; weak D call: TRBD1 (5 bases). Trimming left V 1 base short and J 1 base short, with 10 bases between. CDR3 length: 15 residues. Germline V gene sequence: CDR1 SGHVS, CDR2 FQNEAQ. CDR3 sequence: CASSLGRGPNTEAFF. The CDR3 coding sequence is TGTGCCAGCAGCTTAGGGAGGGGACCGAACACTGAAGCTTTCTTT.